Each of the 3 T cell receptor beta chains below was sequenced from the same sample in a study of T cells after yellow fever vaccination. TCRdb recomputed calls from the 5' RACE reads with MiXCR, one row per CDR3 protein. The sample yields roughly 310,000 distinct CDR3 sequences, around 3.6% seen once. Sequencing was performed on PBMCs, taken on the day of the yellow fever booster vaccination. The receptor source for this set is a man aged 18 to 29 who received the YFV17D yellow fever vaccine.

This clonotype was counted a few times. This chain uses TRBV5-1 with TRBJ2-1; D is perhaps TRBD2 (5 bases). Germline V gene data show CDR1 as SGHRS and CDR2 as YFSETQ. CDR3 length equals 16 residues. Trimming removed 0 bases from V and 8 bases from J, with 18 bases in between. For the CDR3, the DNA is TGCGCCAGCAGCTTGGAAGCCTTTGGGAGTAGCGATGAGCAGTTCTTC. Translation: CASSLEAFGSSDEQFF. Using reference TRBV5-1 and TRBJ2-1 for the parts outside the CDR3, the full variable domain is KAGVTQTPRYLIKTRGQQVTLSCSPISGHRSVSWYQQTPGQGLQFLFEYFSETQRNKGNFPGRFSGRQFSNSRSEMNVSTLELGDSALYLCASSLEAFGSSDEQFFGPGTRLTVL.

The sample holds a few counts of this clonotype. The CDR3 spells CASSVEGGTWYNEQFF. The CDR3 DNA is TGTGCCAGCAGCGTAGAAGGAGGTACCTGGTACAATGAGCAGTTCTTC. This sequence joins TRBV9 and TRBJ2-1; TRBD2 might be the D (5 bases). The germline V gene encodes CDR1 SGDLS and CDR2 YYNGEE. The CDR3 sequence is 16 residues long. Deletions cut 0 bases from V and 4 bases from J, with 14 bases between.

In its sample, this clonotype was seen many times. The chain joins TRBV5-1 to TRBJ2-1, with TRBD2 identical over 9 bases. The V segment lost 6 bases and the J segment 8 bases; nucleotides outside the gene matches: 12. Germline V gene lookup returns CDR1 SGHRS and CDR2 YFSETQ. The CDR3 is made up of 15 amino acids. CDR3 in DNA: TGCGCCAGCACCCTAGCGGGGTCGTGGGCCGATGAGCAGTTCTTC. Its translation: CASTLAGSWADEQFF.